This entry lists 11 T cell receptor beta chains sequenced from one sample in a study of graft-versus-host responses after intestinal transplantation. Antigens of these TCRs are unknown. Sequencing was performed with immunoSEQ multiplex PCR; in TCRdb, only in-frame clones are kept and a portion is missing. The data hold roughly 90,000 clones, with around 89% observed a single time. The sequences come from unstimulated CD4+ T cells sorted from spleen or lymph node cells, collected before transplant. Every receptor here comes from a human donor who was the organ donor for an intestinal transplant.

The chain joins TRBV19 to TRBJ1-3; D unclear. Trimming removed 9 bases from V and 0 bases from J, with 12 bases in between. The CDR3 length is 14 residues. Per the germline V gene, CDR1 is LNHDA and CDR2 is SQIVND (reference sequence). The CDR3: CASNTGISGNTIYF. CDR3 nucleotides: TGTGCCAGCAACACGGGAATCTCTGGAAACACCATATATTTT. The full variable domain, completed using reference TRBV19 and TRBJ1-3, is DGGITQSPKYLFRKEGQNVTLSCEQNLNHDAMYWYRQDPGQGLRLIYYSQIVNDFQKGDIAEGYSVSREKKESFPLTVTSAQKNPTAFYLCASNTGISGNTIYFGEGSWLTVV.

The CDR3 DNA sequence: TGTGCCAGCAGCACCCCGGCGCGTTCGCGGGGTAACTATGGCTACACCTTC. It translates to CASSTPARSRGNYGYTF. The chain recombines TRBV5-4 with TRBJ1-2; D unresolved. The germline gives CDR1 SGHNT, CDR2 YYREEE (reference sequence). V was trimmed by 4 bases and J by 1 base, leaving 20 bases between them. CDR3 length: 17 amino acids.

The chain combines TRBV11-2 with TRBJ2-4; D may be TRBD2 (6 bases). There are 17 residues in the CDR3. Between the trimmed V and J ends, which lost 5 bases and 2 bases, there was a span of 19 bases. Germline V CDR1 and CDR2: SGHAT, FQNNGV. The CDR3: CASSLGYSEGSKNIQYF. The CDR3, as DNA: TGTGCCAGCAGCCTAGGCTACTCGGAGGGCTCCAAAAACATTCAGTACTTC.

V gene TRBV18 combines with J gene TRBJ1-4, with D tentatively TRBD1 (6 bases). This CDR3 spans 14 amino acids. Trimming stripped 3 bases from V and 6 bases from J, with 11 bases between. In germline, CDR1 is KGHSH, CDR2 LQKENI. CDR3: CASSPLGAYEKLFF. CDR3 nucleotides: TGTGCCAGCTCACCCCTGGGGGCCTATGAAAAACTGTTTTTT. Combining the CDR3 with reference TRBV18 and TRBJ1-4 gives the whole variable domain NAGVMQNPRHLVRRRGQEARLRCSPMKGHSHVYWYRQLPEEGLKFMVYLQKENIIDESGMPKERFSAEFPKEGPSILRIQQVVRGDSAAYFCASSPLGAYEKLFFGSGTQLSVL.

V gene TRBV6-1 combines with J gene TRBJ2-5; 13 bases align to TRBD2. Germline lookup yields CDR1 MNHNS and CDR2 SASEGT. Trimming at V came to 8 bases and at J to 9 bases, leaving 12 bases not matched to a gene. The CDR3 has 15 residues. The CDR3 DNA reads TGTGCCAGCGACAGCGGACTAGCGGGGGACGGGTCCCAGTACTTC. Its protein product is CASDSGLAGDGSQYF.

In nucleotides, the CDR3 is TGCAGCGTTACAGGGGGCTCGAGATCCTACAATGAGCAGTTCTTC. Amino acid sequence: CSVTGGSRSYNEQFF. The chain joins TRBV29-1 to TRBJ2-1; 9 bases agree with TRBD1. The CDR3 totals 15 residues. The J segment lost 1 base and the V segment lost 5 bases, leaving 6 bases of the junction unmatched. From germline, CDR1 is SQVTM and CDR2 ANQGSEA.

This clone appeared a single time. This chain uses TRBV4-3 with TRBJ2-7, with TRBD2 matching 8 bases. The CDR3 is made up of 15 amino acids. Germline-derived CDR1 and CDR2 are LGHNA and YSLEER. V trimming: 5 bases; J trimming: 1 base; junction bases outside the gene matches: 7. In DNA form, the CDR3 reads TGCGCCAGCAGCGAGACTAGCGCTTATTCCTACGAGCAGTACTTC. It is translated as CASSETSAYSYEQYF.

This chain links TRBV21-1 with TRBJ1-2; whether TRBD1, the table's D call, matches the DNA was not checked. TRBV21-1 is reported as a pseudogene. The CDR3 runs to 12 residues. The CDR3 nucleotides read TGTGCCAGCAAACCCGGGACAAGTGGCTACACCTTC. Protein product: CASKPGTSGYTF.

V usage is TRBV11-2 and J usage is TRBJ2-3; the match to TRBD2 covers 14 bases. The CDR3 runs 17 residues. V was clipped by 2 bases and J by 2 bases; unmatched bases: 3. The V gene's germline CDR1 is SGHAT and CDR2 FQNNGV. The CDR3 bases are TGTGCCAGCAGCTTACGACTAGCGGGAGGGGTCACAGATACGCAGTATTTT. Protein: CASSLRLAGGVTDTQYF.

The rearrangement uses TRBV6-1 and TRBJ2-6; no clear D. V lost 4 bases to trimming and J lost 0 bases, with 16 bases between them. The CDR3 has 18 residues. In germline, CDR1 is MNHNS, CDR2 SASEGT. The CDR3 protein is CASSVAAEDFSGANVLTF. The CDR3 nucleotides are TGTGCCAGCAGTGTTGCAGCAGAGGATTTCTCTGGGGCCAACGTCCTGACTTTC.

The chain couples TRBV4-2 to TRBJ1-4; D is undetermined. V lost 1 base and J 0 bases, leaving 6 bases between the germline ends. CDR1 and CDR2 from the germline V gene are LGHNA and YNFKEQ. The CDR3 is 15 amino acids. The CDR3 DNA sequence: TGTGCCAGCAGCCAAGCGTCCGCAACTAATGAAAAACTGTTTTTT. This codes for CASSQASATNEKLFF.